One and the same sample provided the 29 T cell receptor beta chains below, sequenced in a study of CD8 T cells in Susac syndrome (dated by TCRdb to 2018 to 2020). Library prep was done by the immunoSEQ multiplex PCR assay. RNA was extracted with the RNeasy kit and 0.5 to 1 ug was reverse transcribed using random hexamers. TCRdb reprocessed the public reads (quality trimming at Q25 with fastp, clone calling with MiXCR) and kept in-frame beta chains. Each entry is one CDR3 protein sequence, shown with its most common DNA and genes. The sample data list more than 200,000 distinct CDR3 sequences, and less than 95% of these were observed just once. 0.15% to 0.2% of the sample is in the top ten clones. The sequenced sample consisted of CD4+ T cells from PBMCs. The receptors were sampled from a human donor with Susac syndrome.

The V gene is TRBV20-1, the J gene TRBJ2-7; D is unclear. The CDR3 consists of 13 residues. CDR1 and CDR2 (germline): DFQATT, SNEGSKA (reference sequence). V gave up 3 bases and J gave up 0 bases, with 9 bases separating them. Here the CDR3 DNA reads TGCAGTGCTAGGGAATCTAGCTCCTACGAGCAGTACTTC. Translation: CSARESSSYEQYF.

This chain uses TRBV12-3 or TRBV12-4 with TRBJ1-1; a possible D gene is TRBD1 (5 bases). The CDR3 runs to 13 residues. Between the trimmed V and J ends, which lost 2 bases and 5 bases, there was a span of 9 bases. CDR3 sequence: CASSLIRETEAFF. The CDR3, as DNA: TGTGCCAGCAGTTTAATCAGGGAGACTGAAGCTTTCTTT.

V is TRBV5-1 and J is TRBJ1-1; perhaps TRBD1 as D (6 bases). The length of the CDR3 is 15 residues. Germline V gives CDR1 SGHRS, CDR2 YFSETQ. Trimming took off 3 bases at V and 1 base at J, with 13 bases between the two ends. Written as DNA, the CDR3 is TGCGCCAGCAGCTGGGGGGGCAGGGGGAACACTGAAGCTTTCTTT. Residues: CASSWGGRGNTEAFF.

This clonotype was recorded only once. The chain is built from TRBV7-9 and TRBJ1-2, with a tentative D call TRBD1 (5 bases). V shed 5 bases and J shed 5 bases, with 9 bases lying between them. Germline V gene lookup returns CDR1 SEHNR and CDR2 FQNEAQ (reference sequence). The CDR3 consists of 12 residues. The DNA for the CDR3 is TGTGCCAGCAGCGGGGGGAGTTATGGCTACACCTTC. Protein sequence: CASSGGSYGYTF. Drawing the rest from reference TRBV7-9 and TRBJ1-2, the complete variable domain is DTGVSQNPRHKITKRGQNVTFRCDPISEHNRLYWYRQTLGQGPEFLTYFQNEAQLEKSRLLSDRFSAERPKGSFSTLEIQRTEQGDSAMYLCASSGGSYGYTFGSGTRLTVV.

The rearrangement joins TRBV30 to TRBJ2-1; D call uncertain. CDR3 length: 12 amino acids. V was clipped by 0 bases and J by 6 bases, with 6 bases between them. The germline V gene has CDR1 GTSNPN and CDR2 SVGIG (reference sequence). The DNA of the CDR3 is TGTGCCTGGAGTGTACCCGGCAATGAGCAGTTCTTC. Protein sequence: CAWSVPGNEQFF.

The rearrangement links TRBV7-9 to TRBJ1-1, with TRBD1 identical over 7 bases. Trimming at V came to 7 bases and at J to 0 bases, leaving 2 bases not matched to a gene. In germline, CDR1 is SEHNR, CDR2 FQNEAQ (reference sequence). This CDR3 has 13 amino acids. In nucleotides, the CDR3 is TGTGCCAGCAACCAGGGGGTGAACACTGAAGCTTTCTTT. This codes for CASNQGVNTEAFF.

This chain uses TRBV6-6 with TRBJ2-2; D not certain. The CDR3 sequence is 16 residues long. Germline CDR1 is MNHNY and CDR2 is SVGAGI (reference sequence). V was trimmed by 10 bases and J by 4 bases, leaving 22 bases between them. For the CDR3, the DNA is TGTGCCACCTCGGGCCACGGTGGGGTGGGCACCGGGGAGCTGTTTTTT. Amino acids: CATSGHGGVGTGELFF.

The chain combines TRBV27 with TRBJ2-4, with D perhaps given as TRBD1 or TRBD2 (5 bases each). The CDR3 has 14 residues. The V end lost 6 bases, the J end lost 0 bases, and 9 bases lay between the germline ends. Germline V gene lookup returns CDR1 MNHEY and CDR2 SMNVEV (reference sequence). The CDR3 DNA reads TGTGCCAGCAGCGATGGGGGAGCCAAAAACATTCAGTACTTC. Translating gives CASSDGGAKNIQYF.

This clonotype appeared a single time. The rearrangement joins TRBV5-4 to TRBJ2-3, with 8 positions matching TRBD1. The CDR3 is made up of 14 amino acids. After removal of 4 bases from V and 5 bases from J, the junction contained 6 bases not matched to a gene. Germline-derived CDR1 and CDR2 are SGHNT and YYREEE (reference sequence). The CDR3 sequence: CASSGRQGLDTQYF. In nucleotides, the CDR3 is TGTGCCAGCAGCGGGAGACAGGGGCTAGATACGCAGTATTTT.

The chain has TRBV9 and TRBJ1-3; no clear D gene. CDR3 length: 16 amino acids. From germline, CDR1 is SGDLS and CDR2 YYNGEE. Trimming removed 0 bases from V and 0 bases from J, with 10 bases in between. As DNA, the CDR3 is TGTGCCAGCAGCGTAGCTGTCGGGCGCTCTGGAAACACCATATATTTT. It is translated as CASSVAVGRSGNTIYF.

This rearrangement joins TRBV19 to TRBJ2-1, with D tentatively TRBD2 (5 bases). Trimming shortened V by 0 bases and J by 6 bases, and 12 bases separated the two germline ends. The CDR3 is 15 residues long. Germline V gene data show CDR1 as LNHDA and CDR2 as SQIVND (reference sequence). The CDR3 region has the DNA TGTGCCAGTAGTATAGAGCGCGGCGAGGGCAATGAGCAGTTCTTC. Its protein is CASSIERGEGNEQFF.

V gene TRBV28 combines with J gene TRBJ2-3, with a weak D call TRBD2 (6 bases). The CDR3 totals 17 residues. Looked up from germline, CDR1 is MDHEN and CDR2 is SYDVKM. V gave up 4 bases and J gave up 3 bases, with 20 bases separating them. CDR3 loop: CASSSSRTPRGTDTQYF. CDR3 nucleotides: TGTGCCAGCAGTTCCAGTCGGACTCCCCGGGGGACAGATACGCAGTATTTT.

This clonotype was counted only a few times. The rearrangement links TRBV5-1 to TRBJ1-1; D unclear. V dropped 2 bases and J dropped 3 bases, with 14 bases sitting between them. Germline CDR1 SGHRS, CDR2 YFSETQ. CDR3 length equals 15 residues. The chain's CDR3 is CASSFTGNGDTEAFF. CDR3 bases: TGCGCCAGCAGCTTCACCGGGAATGGCGACACTGAAGCTTTCTTT. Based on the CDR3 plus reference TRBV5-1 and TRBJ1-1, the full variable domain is KAGVTQTPRYLIKTRGQQVTLSCSPISGHRSVSWYQQTPGQGLQFLFEYFSETQRNKGNFPGRFSGRQFSNSRSEMNVSTLELGDSALYLCASSFTGNGDTEAFFGQGTRLTVV.

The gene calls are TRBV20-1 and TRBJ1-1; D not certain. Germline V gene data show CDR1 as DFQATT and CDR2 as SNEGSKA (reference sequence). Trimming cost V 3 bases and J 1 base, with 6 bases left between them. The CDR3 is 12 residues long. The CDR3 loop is CSASLWNTEAFF. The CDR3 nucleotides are TGCAGTGCTAGTCTTTGGAACACTGAAGCTTTCTTT.

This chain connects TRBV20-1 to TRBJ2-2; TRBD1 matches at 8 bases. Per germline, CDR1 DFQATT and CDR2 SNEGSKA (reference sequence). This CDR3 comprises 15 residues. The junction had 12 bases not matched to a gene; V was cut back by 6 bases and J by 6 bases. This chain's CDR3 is CSATLLTGGSGELFF. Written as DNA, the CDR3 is TGCAGTGCCACCCTCCTTACAGGGGGGTCCGGGGAGCTGTTTTTT.

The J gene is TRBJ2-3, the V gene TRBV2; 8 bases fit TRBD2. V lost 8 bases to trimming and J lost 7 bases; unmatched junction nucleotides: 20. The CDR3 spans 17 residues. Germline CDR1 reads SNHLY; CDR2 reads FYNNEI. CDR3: CASGSGSFLAGTNTQYF. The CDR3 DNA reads TGTGCCAGCGGAAGTGGGTCGTTCCTAGCGGGTACAAATACGCAGTATTTT.

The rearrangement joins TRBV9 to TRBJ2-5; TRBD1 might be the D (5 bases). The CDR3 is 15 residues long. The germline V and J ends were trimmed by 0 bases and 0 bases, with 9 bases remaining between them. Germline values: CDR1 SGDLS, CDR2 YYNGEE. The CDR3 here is CASSVVGQYQETQYF. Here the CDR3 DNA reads TGTGCCAGCAGCGTAGTGGGGCAGTACCAAGAGACCCAGTACTTC.

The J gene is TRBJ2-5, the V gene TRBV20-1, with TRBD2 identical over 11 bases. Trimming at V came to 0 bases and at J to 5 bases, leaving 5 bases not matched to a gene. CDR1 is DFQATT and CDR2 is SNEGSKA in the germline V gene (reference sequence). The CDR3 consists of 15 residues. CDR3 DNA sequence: TGCAGTGCTAGAGAGCCTAGCGGGGGGTTGGAGACCCAGTACTTC. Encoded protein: CSAREPSGGLETQYF.

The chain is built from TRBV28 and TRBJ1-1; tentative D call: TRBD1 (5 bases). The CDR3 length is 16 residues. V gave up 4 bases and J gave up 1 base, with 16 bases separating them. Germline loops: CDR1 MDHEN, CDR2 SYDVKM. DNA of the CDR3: TGTGCCAGCAGTTCTCAGGGTTGGGAGACGAACACTGAAGCTTTCTTT. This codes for CASSSQGWETNTEAFF.

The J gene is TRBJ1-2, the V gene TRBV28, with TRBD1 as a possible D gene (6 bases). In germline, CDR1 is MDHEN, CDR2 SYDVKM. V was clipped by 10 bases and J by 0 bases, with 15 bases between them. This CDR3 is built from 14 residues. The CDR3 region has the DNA TGTGCCACCGCTCAGGGGACGGCTAACTATGGCTACACCTTC. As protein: CATAQGTANYGYTF.

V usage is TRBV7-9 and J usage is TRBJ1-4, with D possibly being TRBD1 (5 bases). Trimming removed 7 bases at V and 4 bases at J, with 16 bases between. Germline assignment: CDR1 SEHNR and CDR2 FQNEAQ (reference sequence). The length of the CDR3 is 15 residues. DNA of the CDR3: TGTGCCAGCACCTTTGGGGCGGTTATTAATGAAAAACTGTTTTTT. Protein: CASTFGAVINEKLFF.

The CDR3 region has the DNA TGCAGTGCTAGGGGTCAGGGAGAGTCGCCCCTCCACTTT. Translated: CSARGQGESPLHF. The rearrangement joins TRBV20-1 to TRBJ1-6; D is possibly TRBD1 (5 bases). Germline V CDR1 and CDR2: DFQATT, SNEGSKA (reference sequence). Trimming cost V 3 bases and J 13 bases, with 16 bases left between them. The CDR3 extends over 13 amino acids.

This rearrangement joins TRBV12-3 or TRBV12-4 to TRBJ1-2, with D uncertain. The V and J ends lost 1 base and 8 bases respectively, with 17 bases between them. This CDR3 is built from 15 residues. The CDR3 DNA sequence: TGTGCCAGCAGTTTAGGATCTTTAGGGCCGAAAGGCTACACCTTC. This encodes CASSLGSLGPKGYTF.

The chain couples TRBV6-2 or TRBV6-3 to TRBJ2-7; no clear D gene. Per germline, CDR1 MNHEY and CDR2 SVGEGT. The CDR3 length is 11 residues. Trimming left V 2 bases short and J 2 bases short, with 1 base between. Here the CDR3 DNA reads TGTGCCAGCAGTTACGCCTACGAGCAGTACTTC. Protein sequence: CASSYAYEQYF.

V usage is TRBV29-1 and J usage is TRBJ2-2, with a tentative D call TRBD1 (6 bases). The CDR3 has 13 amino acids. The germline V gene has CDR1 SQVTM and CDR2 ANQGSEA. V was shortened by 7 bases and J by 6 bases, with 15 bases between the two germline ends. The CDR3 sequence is CSGNRVGSGELFF. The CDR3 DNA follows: TGCAGCGGAAACAGGGTGGGGTCCGGGGAGCTGTTTTTT.

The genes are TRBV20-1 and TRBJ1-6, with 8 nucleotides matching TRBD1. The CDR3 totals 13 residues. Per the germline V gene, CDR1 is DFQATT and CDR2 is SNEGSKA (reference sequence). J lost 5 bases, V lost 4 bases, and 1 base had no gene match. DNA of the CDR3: TGCAGTGCTAAGGACAGGGATAATTCACCCCTCCACTTT. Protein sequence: CSAKDRDNSPLHF.

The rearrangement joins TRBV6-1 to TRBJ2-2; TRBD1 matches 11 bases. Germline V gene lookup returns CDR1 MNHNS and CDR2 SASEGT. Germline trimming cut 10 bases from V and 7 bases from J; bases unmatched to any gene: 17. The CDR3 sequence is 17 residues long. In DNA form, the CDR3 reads TGTGCCACCAACCCCTTAGGTGGGACAGGGGGTGTCGGGGAGCTGTTTTTT. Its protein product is CATNPLGGTGGVGELFF.

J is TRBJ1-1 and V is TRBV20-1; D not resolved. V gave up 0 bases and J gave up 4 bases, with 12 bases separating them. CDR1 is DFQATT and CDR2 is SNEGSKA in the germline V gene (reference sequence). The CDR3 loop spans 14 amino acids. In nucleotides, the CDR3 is TGCAGTGCTAGAGATGCCCGGGTGGTCACTGAAGCTTTCTTT. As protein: CSARDARVVTEAFF.

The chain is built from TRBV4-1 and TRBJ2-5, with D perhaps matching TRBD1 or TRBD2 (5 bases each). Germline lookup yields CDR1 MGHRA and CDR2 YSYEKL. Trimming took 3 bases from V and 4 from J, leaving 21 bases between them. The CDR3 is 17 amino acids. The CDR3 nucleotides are TGCGCCAGCAGCCAGCCACCAAGGGACGGGGTCAGAGAGACCCAGTACTTC. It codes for CASSQPPRDGVRETQYF.